This TCR beta chain was retrieved from a study of graft-versus-host responses after intestinal transplantation. Germline V gene data show CDR1 as GTSNPN and CDR2 as SVGIG (reference sequence). The germline V and J ends were trimmed by 0 bases and 0 bases, with 12 bases remaining between them. The CDR3 length is 15 residues. Data came from immunoSEQ multiplex PCR; TCRdb stores just in-frame clones and leaves some out. The profile shows fewer than 95,000 clones, roughly 91% of them singletons. In regard to this clone: Its target is unknown.

This chain joins TRBV30 and TRBJ2-7, with D possibly being TRBD2 (6 bases). The TCR sequence derives from a human donor who received an intestinal transplant. The sequenced sample was unstimulated CD8+ T cells sorted from spleen or lymph node cells, obtained before intestinal transplant. The CDR3 sequence: CAWSVGRGHSYEQYF. The CDR3, as DNA: TGTGCCTGGAGTGTAGGGCGGGGCCACTCCTACGAGCAGTACTTC.